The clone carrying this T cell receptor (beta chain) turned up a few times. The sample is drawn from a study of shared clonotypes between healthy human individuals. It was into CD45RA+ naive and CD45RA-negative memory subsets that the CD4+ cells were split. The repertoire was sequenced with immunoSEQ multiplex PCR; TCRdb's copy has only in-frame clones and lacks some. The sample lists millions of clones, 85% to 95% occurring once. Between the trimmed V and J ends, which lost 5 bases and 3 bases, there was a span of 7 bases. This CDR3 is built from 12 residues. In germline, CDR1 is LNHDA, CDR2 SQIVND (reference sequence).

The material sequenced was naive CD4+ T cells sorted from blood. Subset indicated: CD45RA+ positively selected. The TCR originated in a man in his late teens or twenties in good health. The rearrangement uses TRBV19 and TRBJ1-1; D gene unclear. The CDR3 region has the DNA TGTGCCAGTAGTGAGGGTGACACTGAAGCTTTCTTT. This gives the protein CASSEGDTEAFF.